This TCR beta chain was profiled in a study of cytomegalovirus exposure and HLA in healthy donors. About this clone itself: The antigen is unknown.

General study points: Rarity held for most TCR sequences, but there were some public TCRs that occurred in many donors. Published work reported that the classifier diagnosed cytomegalovirus status with high specificity and sensitivity. With DRB1 most and HLA-C fewest, TCR association rates differed between HLA loci in a later analysis.

Germline assignment: CDR1 MNHEY and CDR2 SVGAGI. The CDR3 consists of 15 residues. The V gene lost 0 bases and the J gene lost 5 bases, with 13 bases spanning the gap. PCR involved 60 Vbeta and 13 Jbeta primers. The protocol was immunoSEQ multiplex PCR, while the TCRdb copy is restricted to in-frame clones and leaves out a portion. Among over 110,000 clones listed, 82% were seen once. The chain joins TRBV6-5 to TRBJ2-5; weak D call: TRBD2 (7 bases). The sequenced material came from PBMCs. The receptor's source is a woman between 55 and 75 years old in good health and CMV-seropositive. CDR3: CASSYSGGLGETQYF. The CDR3, as DNA: TGTGCCAGCAGTTACTCCGGGGGGCTAGGGGAGACCCAGTACTTC.